This entry is about one TCR beta chain. For recovered donors of Cohort 3, there were two negative PCRs, clearance, or symptom resolution. TCRdb's copy holds only in-frame clones and misses some; the assay was immunoSEQ multiplex PCR. The data contain about 150,000 clones, approximately 80% of them singletons. The V segment lost 7 bases and the J segment 6 bases; nucleotides outside the gene matches: 4. Germline lookup yields CDR1 GTSNPN and CDR2 SVGIG (reference sequence). This CDR3 has 12 amino acids. The source of the sample is a study of blood T cell repertoires in COVID-19. The wider study: The analysed material was cDNA or gDNA that came from T cells, B-cell-depleted T cells, or PBMCs.

The receptor's source is a woman aged 40 to 49 who had recovered from COVID-19. The chain is built from TRBV30 and TRBJ2-5; 11 nucleotides line up with TRBD1. Sequencing input: PBMCs or T cells enriched from blood (not recorded which). CDR3 DNA sequence: TGTGCCTCCGGGACAGGGGGAAAGACCCAGTACTTC. Translation gives CASGTGGKTQYF.